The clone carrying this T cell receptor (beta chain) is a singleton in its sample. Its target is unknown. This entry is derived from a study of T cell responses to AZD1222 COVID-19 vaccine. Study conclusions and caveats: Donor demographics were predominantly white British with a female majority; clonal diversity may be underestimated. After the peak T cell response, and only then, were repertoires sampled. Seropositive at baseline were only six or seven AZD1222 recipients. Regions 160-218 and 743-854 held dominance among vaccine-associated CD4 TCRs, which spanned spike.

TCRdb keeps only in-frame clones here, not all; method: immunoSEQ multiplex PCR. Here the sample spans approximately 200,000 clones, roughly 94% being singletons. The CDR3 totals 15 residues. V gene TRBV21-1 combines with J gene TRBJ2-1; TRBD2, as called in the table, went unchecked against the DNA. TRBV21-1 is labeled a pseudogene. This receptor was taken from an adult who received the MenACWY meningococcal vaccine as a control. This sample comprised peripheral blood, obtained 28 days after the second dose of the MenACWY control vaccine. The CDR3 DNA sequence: TGTGCCAGCAGCAAACCGGGATCCGGCTGGGCTGAGCAGTTCTTC. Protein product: CASSKPGSGWAEQFF.